This entry is about one T cell receptor beta chain. Its antigen is unidentified. Single viable CD3+CD4+CD8-CD45RO+ cells were sorted as the memory CD4+ T cells. Serostatus was set by detecting CMV pp150, pp28, p38, p52 IgG. Total CD4+ T cells were enriched by CD4 positive selection. Assay used: immunoSEQ multiplex PCR; TCRdb lists only in-frame clones, some missing. The data show roughly 84,000 clones, about 85% seen once. The record originates from a study of memory CD4+ T cells and cytomegalovirus serostatus. Study details: Of the healthy Belgian adults, several were CMV seropositive and about 24 seronegative.

The study's findings and limits: The CMV-associated TCR signature appears largely within the CD4+ memory repertoire.

The sequenced material came from memory CD4+ T cells from blood. The clonotype was recovered from an adult in good health and CMV-seronegative.

The CDR3 protein is CASSLSGSQAPLHF. The DNA for the CDR3 is TGTGCCAGCAGCCTATCCGGGTCCCAGGCACCCCTCCACTTT. The rearrangement joins TRBV4-2 to TRBJ1-6; D unresolved. With 4 bases removed from V and 11 bases from J, the gap between germline ends came to 15 bases. Germline V CDR1 and CDR2: LGHNA, YNFKEQ. The CDR3 is 14 amino acids.